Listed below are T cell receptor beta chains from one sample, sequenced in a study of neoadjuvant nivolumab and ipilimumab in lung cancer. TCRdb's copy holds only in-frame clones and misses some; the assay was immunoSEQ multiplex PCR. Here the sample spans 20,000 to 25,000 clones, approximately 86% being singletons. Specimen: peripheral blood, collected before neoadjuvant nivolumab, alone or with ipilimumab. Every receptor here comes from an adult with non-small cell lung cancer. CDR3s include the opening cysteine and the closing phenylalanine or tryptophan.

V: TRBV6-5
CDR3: CASSLETGGPEAFF

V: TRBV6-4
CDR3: CASSPQAFGGYTF

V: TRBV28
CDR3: CASSLVGGDTTDTQYF

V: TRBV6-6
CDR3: CASSRIQGTGANVLTF

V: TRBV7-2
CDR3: CASSSPGLAGTDTQYF

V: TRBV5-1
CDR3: CASSLGRPGGTEAFF

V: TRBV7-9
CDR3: CAGLLAGVETQYF

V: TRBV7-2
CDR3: CASSPVGQGRTGYTF

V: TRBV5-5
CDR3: CASSLVSSMNTEAFF

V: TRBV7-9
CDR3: CASSSQSNTEAFF

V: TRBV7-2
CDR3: CASSLVGRASEQYF

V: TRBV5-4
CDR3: CASSPGGRGDYGYTF

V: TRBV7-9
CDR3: CASSLGGGNTEAFF

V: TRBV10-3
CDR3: CAIRGVNPDTQYF

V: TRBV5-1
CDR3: CASSSTSGNQADTQYF

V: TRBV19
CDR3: CASSRNPHYGYTF

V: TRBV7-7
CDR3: CASSWGRGRTDTQYF

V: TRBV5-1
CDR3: CASSLQGSSGNTIYF

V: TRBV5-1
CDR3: CASSLSVQGAERAFF

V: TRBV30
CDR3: CAWSYKPGTGRLLSPQHF

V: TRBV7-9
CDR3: CASSPTSGTPTWEEQYF

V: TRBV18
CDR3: CASSPPDQGKAFF

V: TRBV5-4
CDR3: CASSREGTRDVGSGANVLTF

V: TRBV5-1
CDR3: CASSPLGGSQIGPVGGNEQFF

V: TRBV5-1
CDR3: CASSLDQGARTEAFF